The 27 T cell receptor beta chains reported below all come from one sample, sequenced in a study of shared clonotypes between healthy human individuals. CD8 cells classed as naive were CD45RO-negative and positively selected for CCR7, excluding terminally differentiated effector memory CD45RA+ cells. Produced via immunoSEQ multiplex PCR; TCRdb's table is partial and in-frame only. The data contain 800,000 or so clones, approximately 97% of them singletons. Sequenced material: naive CD8+ T cells sorted from blood. The receptors stem from a man younger than 40 in good health.

The rearrangement links TRBV2 to TRBJ2-7, with D possibly matching TRBD1 (6 bases). This CDR3 has 13 residues. Per the germline V gene, CDR1 is SNHLY and CDR2 is FYNNEI. V was trimmed by 7 bases and J by 3 bases, leaving 13 bases between them. CDR3 residues: CASIGGRIYEQYF. The CDR3 region has the DNA TGTGCCAGCATAGGGGGTCGGATCTACGAGCAGTACTTC.

This chain connects TRBV7-3 to TRBJ2-5; D not certain. The CDR3 spans 13 residues. Germline-derived CDR1 and CDR2 are SGHTA and FQGTGA. The ends were cut back, 2 bases at V and 2 bases at J, with 6 bases in the middle. In nucleotides, the CDR3 is TGTGCCAGCAGCTTACGGGCACAAGAGACCCAGTACTTC. Amino acids: CASSLRAQETQYF.

This rearrangement joins TRBV11-3 to TRBJ2-7, with 9 bases identical to TRBD2. The CDR3 totals 15 residues. Germline lookup yields CDR1 SGHNT and CDR2 YENEEA. V was clipped by 5 bases and J by 0 bases; unmatched bases: 5. The CDR3 sequence is CASSIRSGSSYEQYF. In DNA form, the CDR3 reads TGTGCCAGCAGCATCCGTAGCGGGAGCTCCTACGAGCAGTACTTC.

The chain couples TRBV27 to TRBJ2-7; D unclear. The CDR3 covers 13 residues. Germline V gives CDR1 MNHEY, CDR2 SMNVEV (reference sequence). The V end lost 6 bases, the J end lost 2 bases, and 11 bases lay between the germline ends. The DNA of the CDR3 is TGTGCCAGCAGCCCCCGGCGTCCCTACGAGCAGTACTTC. Translation gives CASSPRRPYEQYF.

Only one count was recorded for this clone. CDR3 bases: TGTGCCAGCAGCACGGAGCGAACTTTCCACGAGCAGTACTTC. This encodes CASSTERTFHEQYF. The chain uses TRBV11-2 and TRBJ2-7, with D hard to call. The CDR3 totals 14 residues. Trimming pared 5 bases from V and 5 bases from J, leaving 16 bases between. Per the germline V gene, CDR1 is SGHAT and CDR2 is FQNNGV. The whole variable domain, remainder taken from reference TRBV11-2 and TRBJ2-7, is EAGVAQSPRYKIIEKRQSVAFWCNPISGHATLYWYQQILGQGPKLLIQFQNNGVVDDSQLPKDRFSAERLKGVDSTLKIQPAKLEDSAVYLCASSTERTFHEQYFGPGTRLTVT.

The rearrangement links TRBV7-2 to TRBJ2-7; 8 bases match TRBD1. CDR1 and CDR2 (germline): SGHTA, FQGNSA. The V segment lost 2 bases and the J segment 3 bases; nucleotides outside the gene matches: 9. The CDR3 contains 16 residues. The CDR3 region is CASSLRPQGAFYEQYF. DNA of the CDR3: TGTGCCAGCAGCTTACGCCCTCAGGGGGCTTTCTACGAGCAGTACTTC.

This chain joins TRBV11-2 and TRBJ2-1; TRBD2 matches 8 bases. J gave up 5 bases and V 0 bases, and 9 bases lay outside the gene matches. CDR3 length: 17 residues. Germline CDR1 and CDR2: SGHAT and FQNNGV. CDR3 sequence: CASSLDLGGGRHNEQFF. The CDR3 nucleotides are TGTGCCAGCAGCTTAGATCTTGGGGGCGGGAGGCACAATGAGCAGTTCTTC.

This chain connects TRBV29-1 to TRBJ2-1; no reliable D call. The CDR3 covers 16 residues. With 4 bases removed from V and 0 bases from J, the gap between germline ends came to 16 bases. Germline CDR1 is SQVTM and CDR2 is ANQGSEA. The CDR3 DNA follows: TGCAGCGTTGTGTACTTCACCCTCGGCTCCTACAATGAGCAGTTCTTC. This gives the protein CSVVYFTLGSYNEQFF.

The J gene is TRBJ1-4, the V gene TRBV7-9; no definite D call. This CDR3 spans 16 amino acids. V lost 3 bases to trimming and J lost 8 bases, with 19 bases between them. CDR1 is SEHNR, CDR2 FQNEAQ, per germline (reference sequence). The CDR3 is CASSFSVGLGKEKLFF. Written as DNA, the CDR3 is TGTGCCAGCAGCTTTTCGGTCGGACTAGGAAAGGAAAAACTGTTTTTT.

The DNA for the CDR3 is TGCGCCAGCAGCCAAGCTGCGGACAGAAGGGAGACCCAGTACTTC. Its translation: CASSQAADRRETQYF. This chain links TRBV4-3 with TRBJ2-5; TRBD1 is a possible D gene (6 bases). V was clipped by 1 base and J by 5 bases, with 14 bases between them. The CDR3 loop spans 15 amino acids. CDR1 is LGHNA, CDR2 YSLEER, per germline.

This chain joins TRBV7-6 and TRBJ2-7; 8 nucleotides line up with TRBD1. CDR3 length: 16 residues. Germline V gives CDR1 SGHVS, CDR2 FNYEAQ. Germline trimming cut 2 bases from V and 0 bases from J; bases unmatched to any gene: 6. This CDR3 reads CASSLFGTGTSYEQYF. As DNA, the CDR3 is TGTGCCAGCAGCTTATTTGGGACAGGTACCTCCTACGAGCAGTACTTC.

This sequence joins TRBV19 and TRBJ2-7, with TRBD2 identical over 11 bases. The V and J ends lost 3 bases and 2 bases, in that order; junction bases with no gene match: 3. Germline CDR1 LNHDA, CDR2 SQIVND (reference sequence). There are 15 residues in the CDR3. In nucleotides, the CDR3 is TGTGCCAGTAGTATGAGACTAGCGGGAACCTACGAGCAGTACTTC. This codes for CASSMRLAGTYEQYF.

The V call is TRBV7-9, the J call TRBJ2-7; 10 positions agree with TRBD1. The CDR3 extends over 14 amino acids. Germline V gene data show CDR1 as SEHNR and CDR2 as FQNEAQ (reference sequence). With 2 bases clipped from V and 6 bases from J, the junction kept 4 bases outside the gene matches. CDR3 region: CASSLSGQGREQYF. Here the CDR3 DNA reads TGTGCCAGCAGCTTATCGGGACAGGGGCGCGAGCAGTACTTC.

V is TRBV25-1 and J is TRBJ1-1, with D possibly matching TRBD1 (5 bases). Germline CDR1 is MGHDK and CDR2 is SYGVNS. V was trimmed by 4 bases and J by 7 bases, leaving 19 bases between them. The CDR3 sequence is 15 residues long. CDR3 region: CASSASAFGQGEAFF. In DNA form, the CDR3 reads TGTGCCAGCAGTGCCAGTGCTTTCGGTCAGGGTGAAGCTTTCTTT. Full variable domain (remainder filled in from reference TRBV25-1 and TRBJ1-1): EADIYQTPRYLVIGTGKKITLECSQTMGHDKMYWYQQDPGMELHLIHYSYGVNSTEKGDLSSESTVSRIRTEHFPLTLESARPSHTSQYLCASSASAFGQGEAFFGQGTRLTVV.

The V gene is TRBV29-1, the J gene TRBJ2-5; TRBD2 matches 8 bases. The V segment lost 2 bases and the J segment 5 bases; nucleotides outside the gene matches: 10. CDR3 size: 15 residues. Germline CDR1 and CDR2: SQVTM and ANQGSEA. The CDR3 nucleotides are TGCAGCGTTGAAAGCCGGCGGGAGGCCCGGGAGACCCAGTACTTC. As protein: CSVESRREARETQYF.

The chain carries TRBV7-8 and TRBJ2-1; D is uncertain. Germline CDR1 reads SGHVS; CDR2 reads FQNEAQ. The CDR3 sequence is 12 residues long. With 5 bases removed from V and 8 bases from J, the gap between germline ends came to 10 bases. The CDR3 sequence is CASSPIGHEQFF. The CDR3 bases are TGTGCCAGCAGCCCGATCGGCCATGAGCAGTTCTTC.

The J gene is TRBJ1-1, the V gene TRBV7-2, with D perhaps matching TRBD1 (6 bases). Germline CDR1 is SGHTA and CDR2 is FQGNSA. The CDR3 length is 14 residues. V was clipped by 2 bases and J by 7 bases, with 14 bases between them. The CDR3 DNA reads TGTGCCAGCAGCTTATATTCGACAGGAATTGAAGCTTTCTTT. This gives the protein CASSLYSTGIEAFF.

The chain employs TRBV2 and TRBJ2-1; TRBD2 matches 8 bases. The CDR3 loop spans 13 amino acids. Germline-derived CDR1 and CDR2 are SNHLY and FYNNEI. V shed 7 bases and J 6 bases; nucleotides not matched to a gene: 5. The CDR3 region is CASNPGTSNEQFF. For the CDR3, the DNA is TGTGCCAGCAACCCCGGGACTAGCAATGAGCAGTTCTTC. Supplemented by reference TRBV2 and TRBJ2-1, the full variable domain reads EPEVTQTPSHQVTQMGQEVILRCVPISNHLYFYWYRQILGQKVEFLVSFYNNEISEKSEIFDDQFSVERPDGSNFTLKIRSTKLEDSAMYFCASNPGTSNEQFFGPGTRLTVL.

The chain employs TRBV14 and TRBJ2-7; 14 positions agree with TRBD2. The junction had 10 bases not matched to a gene; V was cut back by 3 bases and J by 3 bases. The CDR3 extends over 18 amino acids. Per germline, CDR1 SGHDN and CDR2 FVKESK. The CDR3, as DNA: TGTGCCAGCAGCCATCCGGGACTAGCGGGAGAAAGGGGCTACGAGCAGTACTTC. Residues: CASSHPGLAGERGYEQYF.

This chain links TRBV5-1 with TRBJ2-3, with TRBD2 as a possible D gene (6 bases). Germline loops: CDR1 SGHRS, CDR2 YFSETQ. This CDR3 has 14 amino acids. V was cut by 3 bases and J by 3 bases, with 11 bases left in between. CDR3 sequence: CASSSSVGTDTQYF. The CDR3 DNA is TGCGCCAGCAGCTCTAGCGTGGGGACAGATACGCAGTATTTT.

This clone was observed a single time. The sample holds other DNA sequences that translate to the same CDR3. This chain connects TRBV27 to TRBJ2-3; D remains unclear. Germline CDR1 MNHEY, CDR2 SMNVEV (reference sequence). Trimming stripped 5 bases from V and 1 base from J, with 4 bases between. This CDR3 contains 12 residues. DNA for the CDR3: TGTGCCAGCAGTCCCCGCACAGATACGCAGTATTTT. Translated, it gives CASSPRTDTQYF.

About this clone itself: Additional DNA sequences in this sample encode the identical CDR3. The chain carries TRBV27 and TRBJ2-7, with 8 positions matching TRBD1. The germline V gene has CDR1 MNHEY and CDR2 SMNVEV (reference sequence). V trimming: 2 bases; J trimming: 3 bases; junction bases outside the gene matches: 0. The CDR3 sequence is 13 residues long. The CDR3 DNA sequence: TGTGCCAGCAGTTTAGGGACAGGCTACGAGCAGTACTTC. It yields the protein CASSLGTGYEQYF.

The chain uses TRBV11-2 and TRBJ2-4; no clear D gene. CDR3 size: 14 residues. Per germline, CDR1 SGHAT and CDR2 FQNNGV. V was shortened by 1 base and J by 6 bases, with 10 bases between the two germline ends. The CDR3 DNA reads TGTGCCAGCAGCTTAGGGGCCTGGGGAAACATTCAGTACTTC. It translates to CASSLGAWGNIQYF.

The chain joins TRBV5-5 to TRBJ2-3; D gene ambiguous. Germline V gene lookup returns CDR1 SGHKS and CDR2 YYEKEE (reference sequence). The ends were cut back, 0 bases at V and 7 bases at J, with 15 bases in the middle. The CDR3 runs to 15 residues. DNA for the CDR3: TGTGCCAGCAGCTTGGCGCAGCTACCTACATATACGCAGTATTTT. This codes for CASSLAQLPTYTQYF.

The chain links TRBV7-9 to TRBJ2-1, with 7 bases fitting TRBD2. Germline V CDR1 and CDR2: SEHNR, FQNEAQ (reference sequence). The junction had 8 bases not matched to a gene; V was cut back by 5 bases and J by 7 bases. This CDR3 comprises 14 residues. CDR3 nucleotide sequence: TGTGCCAGCAGCCCAGTAACTAGCGTTAATGAGCAGTTCTTC. The encoded protein is CASSPVTSVNEQFF.

The chain employs TRBV11-2 and TRBJ2-1; 11 bases are a match to TRBD2. V dropped 2 bases and J dropped 5; count of bases not matched to a gene: 2. The germline V gene has CDR1 SGHAT and CDR2 FQNNGV. The CDR3 sequence is 15 residues long. DNA for the CDR3: TGTGCCAGCAGCTTAATAGCGGGAGGGCACAATGAGCAGTTCTTC. Translated: CASSLIAGGHNEQFF.

The J gene is TRBJ2-3, the V gene TRBV27; D might be TRBD2 (6 bases). There are 16 residues in the CDR3. V was trimmed by 4 bases and J by 4 bases, leaving 18 bases between them. Germline CDR1 and CDR2: MNHEY and SMNVEV (reference sequence). The chain's CDR3 is CASSSPGGVSADTQYF. CDR3 bases: TGTGCCAGCAGTTCCCCCGGGGGAGTGAGTGCAGATACGCAGTATTTT.